This T cell receptor beta chain was documented in a study of T cells in localized non-small cell lung cancer. The repertoire was sequenced with immunoSEQ multiplex PCR; TCRdb's copy has only in-frame clones and lacks some. There are 4,000 to 6,000 clones in the sample; roughly 52% occur only once, and more than 3.5% lies in the top ten. The TCR was taken from a male donor at least 60 years old with stage I squamous cell lung carcinoma. The input for sequencing was lymph node tissue, taken before any cancer treatment.

The CDR3 region has the DNA TGTGCCAGCAGCCTCGGACTAGGTGGGGCGGAGACCCAGTACTTC. Translated: CASSLGLGGAETQYF. V gene TRBV28 combines with J gene TRBJ2-5, with TRBD2 identical over 7 bases. Germline lookup yields CDR1 MDHEN and CDR2 SYDVKM. The CDR3 consists of 15 residues. Trimming removed 6 bases from V and 5 bases from J; junction bases left unmatched: 12.